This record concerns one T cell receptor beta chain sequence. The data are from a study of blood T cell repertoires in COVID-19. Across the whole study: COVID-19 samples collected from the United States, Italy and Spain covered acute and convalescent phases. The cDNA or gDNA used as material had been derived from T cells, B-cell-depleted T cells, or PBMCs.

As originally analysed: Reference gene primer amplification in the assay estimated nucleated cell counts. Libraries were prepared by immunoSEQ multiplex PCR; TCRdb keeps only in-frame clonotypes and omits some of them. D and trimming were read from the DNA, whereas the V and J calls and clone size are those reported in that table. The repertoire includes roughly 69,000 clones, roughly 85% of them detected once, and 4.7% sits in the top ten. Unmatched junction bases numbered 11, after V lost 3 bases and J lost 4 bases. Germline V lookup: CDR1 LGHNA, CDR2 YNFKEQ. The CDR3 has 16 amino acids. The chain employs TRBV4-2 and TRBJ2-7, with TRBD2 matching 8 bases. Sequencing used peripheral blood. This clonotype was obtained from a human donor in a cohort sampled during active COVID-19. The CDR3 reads CASSQAGTRTTYEQYF. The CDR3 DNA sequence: TGTGCCAGCAGCCAGGCCGGGACTAGGACTACTTACGAGCAGTACTTC.